This T cell receptor (beta chain) was identified during a study of immune evolution from preneoplasia to lung adenocarcinoma. Study details: HLA loss of heterozygosity: roughly 6.4% AIS, about 15% MIA, approximately 31% ADC, none AAH. Study-level points and caveats: Normal lung had highest clonality; later lesions appeared denser, more diverse. Compared with EGFR-mutant or double wild-type lesions, KRAS-mutant nodules were more clonal. Normal lung had the highest top T cell clone frequencies.

Germline assignment: CDR1 SGHVS and CDR2 FQNEAQ. V lost 5 bases, J lost 8 bases, and 10 bases lay in between. This CDR3 is 13 amino acids long. Assay used: immunoSEQ multiplex PCR; TCRdb lists only in-frame clones, some missing. The table includes roughly 21,000 clones, around 75% detected once. In regard to this clone: What it recognizes is unknown.

V is TRBV7-8 and J is TRBJ1-6; D not certain. This clonotype originated in a person between 55 and 70 years old with lung adenocarcinoma. Material: FFPE invasive lung adenocarcinoma tissue. The CDR3 protein is CASSAGSYSPLHF. In DNA, the CDR3 is TGTGCCAGCAGCGCCGGGTCTTATTCACCCCTCCACTTT.